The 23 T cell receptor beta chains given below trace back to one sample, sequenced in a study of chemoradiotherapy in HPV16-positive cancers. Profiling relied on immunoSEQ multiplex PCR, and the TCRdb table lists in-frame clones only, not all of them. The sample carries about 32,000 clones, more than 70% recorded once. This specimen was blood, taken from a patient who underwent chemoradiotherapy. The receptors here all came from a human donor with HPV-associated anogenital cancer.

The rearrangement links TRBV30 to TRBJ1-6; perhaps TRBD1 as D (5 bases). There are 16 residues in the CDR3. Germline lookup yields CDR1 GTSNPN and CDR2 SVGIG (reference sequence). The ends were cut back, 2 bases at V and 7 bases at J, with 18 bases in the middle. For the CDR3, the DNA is TGTGCCTGGAGTACCCAGGGAGGGGCACGAAATTCACCCCTCCACTTT. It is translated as CAWSTQGGARNSPLHF.

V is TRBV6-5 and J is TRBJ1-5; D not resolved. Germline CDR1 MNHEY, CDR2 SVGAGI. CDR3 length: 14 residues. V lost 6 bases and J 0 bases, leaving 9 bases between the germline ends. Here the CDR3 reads CASSFAYSNQPQHF. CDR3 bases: TGTGCCAGCAGCTTTGCTTATAGCAATCAGCCCCAGCATTTT.

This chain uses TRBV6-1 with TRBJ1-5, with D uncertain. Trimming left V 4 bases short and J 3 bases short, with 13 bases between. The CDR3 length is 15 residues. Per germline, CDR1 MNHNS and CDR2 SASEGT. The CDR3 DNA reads TGTGCCAGCAGTGTTGGAGGGTTAAACAATCAGCCCCAGCATTTT. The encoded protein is CASSVGGLNNQPQHF.

CDR3 protein: CASSLVAGYTDTQYF. Written as DNA, the CDR3 is TGTGCCAGCAGCTTGGTAGCGGGGTACACAGATACGCAGTATTTT. This chain connects TRBV5-6 to TRBJ2-3; the match to TRBD2 covers 8 bases. The CDR3 contains 15 residues. Germline V lookup: CDR1 SGHDT, CDR2 YYEEEE. Unmatched junction bases numbered 2, after V lost 0 bases and J lost 2 bases.

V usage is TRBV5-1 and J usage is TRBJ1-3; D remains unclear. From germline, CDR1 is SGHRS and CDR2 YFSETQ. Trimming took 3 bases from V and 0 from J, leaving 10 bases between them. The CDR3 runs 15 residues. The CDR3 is CASSSDGSSGNTIYF. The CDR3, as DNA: TGCGCCAGCAGCTCCGACGGGAGCTCTGGAAACACCATATATTTT.

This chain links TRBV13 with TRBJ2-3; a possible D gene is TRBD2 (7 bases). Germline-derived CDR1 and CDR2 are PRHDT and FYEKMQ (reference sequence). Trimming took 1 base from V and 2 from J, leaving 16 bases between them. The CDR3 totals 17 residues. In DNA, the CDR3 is TGTGCCAGCAGCTTAGAGGCTTTTGGGGGGGCCACAGATACGCAGTATTTT. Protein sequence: CASSLEAFGGATDTQYF.

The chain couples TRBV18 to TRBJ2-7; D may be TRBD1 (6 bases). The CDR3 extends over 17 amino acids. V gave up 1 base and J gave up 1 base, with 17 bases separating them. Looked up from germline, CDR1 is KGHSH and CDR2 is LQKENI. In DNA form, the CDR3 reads TGTGCCAGCTCACCACTACGGACAGAGATCTTTTCCTACGAGCAGTACTTC. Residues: CASSPLRTEIFSYEQYF.

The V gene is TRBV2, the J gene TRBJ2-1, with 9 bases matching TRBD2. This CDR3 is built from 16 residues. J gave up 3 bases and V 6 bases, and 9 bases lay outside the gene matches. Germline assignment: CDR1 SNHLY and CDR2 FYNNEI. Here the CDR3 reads CASRGGAAGGYNEQFF. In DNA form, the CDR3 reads TGTGCCAGCAGGGGCGGGGCAGCGGGAGGCTACAATGAGCAGTTCTTC.

The CDR3 DNA reads as TGCGCCAGCAGTGAGGTTGGGGGGACCGGGGAGCTGTTTTTT. As protein: CASSEVGGTGELFF. The chain combines TRBV10-2 with TRBJ2-2; perhaps TRBD2 as D (6 bases). The germline gives CDR1 WSHSY, CDR2 SAAADI. The CDR3 loop spans 14 amino acids. Trimming stripped 2 bases from V and 5 bases from J, with 9 bases between.

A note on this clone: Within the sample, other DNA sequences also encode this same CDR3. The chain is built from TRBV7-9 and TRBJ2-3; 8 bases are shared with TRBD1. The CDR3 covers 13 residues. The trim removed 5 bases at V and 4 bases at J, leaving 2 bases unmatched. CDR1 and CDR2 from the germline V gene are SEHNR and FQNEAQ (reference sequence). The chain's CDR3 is CASSPRGPDTQYF. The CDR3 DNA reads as TGTGCCAGCAGCCCCAGGGGGCCAGATACGCAGTATTTT.

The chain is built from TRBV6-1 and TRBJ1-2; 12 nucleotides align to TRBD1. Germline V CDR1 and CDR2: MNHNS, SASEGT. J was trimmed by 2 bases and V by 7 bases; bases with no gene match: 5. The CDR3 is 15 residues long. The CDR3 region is CASTRDRGLNYGYTF. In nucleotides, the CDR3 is TGTGCCAGCACTAGGGACAGGGGGCTCAACTATGGCTACACCTTC.

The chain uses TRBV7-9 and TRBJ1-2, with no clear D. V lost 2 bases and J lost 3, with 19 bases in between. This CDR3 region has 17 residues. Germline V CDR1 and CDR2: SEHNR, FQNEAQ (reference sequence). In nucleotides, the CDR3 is TGTGCCAGCAGCTTAAACCTGGGATCCTCGGCTGACTATGGCTACACCTTC. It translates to CASSLNLGSSADYGYTF. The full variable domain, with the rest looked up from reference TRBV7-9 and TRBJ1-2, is DTGVSQNPRHKITKRGQNVTFRCDPISEHNRLYWYRQTLGQGPEFLTYFQNEAQLEKSRLLSDRFSAERPKGSFSTLEIQRTEQGDSAMYLCASSLNLGSSADYGYTFGSGTRLTVV.

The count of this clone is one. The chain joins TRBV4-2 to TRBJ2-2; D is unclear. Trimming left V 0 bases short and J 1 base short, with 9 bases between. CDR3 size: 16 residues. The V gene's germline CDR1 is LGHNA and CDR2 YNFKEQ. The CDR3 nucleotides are TGTGCCAGCAGCCAAGATACGCTAGTGAACACCGGGGAGCTGTTTTTT. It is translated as CASSQDTLVNTGELFF.

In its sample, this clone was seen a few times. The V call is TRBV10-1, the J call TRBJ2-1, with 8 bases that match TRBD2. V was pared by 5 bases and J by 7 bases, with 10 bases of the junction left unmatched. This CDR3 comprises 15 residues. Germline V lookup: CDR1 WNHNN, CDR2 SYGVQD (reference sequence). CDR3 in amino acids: CASSRRGGLRNEQFF. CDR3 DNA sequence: TGCGCCAGCAGTAGACGGGGGGGCCTCAGGAATGAGCAGTTCTTC.

The CDR3 DNA follows: TGTGCCAGCAGTTTTAGTTCTTTGAACACTGAAGCTTTCTTT. Its protein product is CASSFSSLNTEAFF. The V call is TRBV27, the J call TRBJ1-1, with D uncertain. The V and J ends lost 3 bases and 0 bases respectively, with 8 bases between them. CDR1 is MNHEY, CDR2 SMNVEV, per germline (reference sequence). This CDR3 has 14 amino acids.

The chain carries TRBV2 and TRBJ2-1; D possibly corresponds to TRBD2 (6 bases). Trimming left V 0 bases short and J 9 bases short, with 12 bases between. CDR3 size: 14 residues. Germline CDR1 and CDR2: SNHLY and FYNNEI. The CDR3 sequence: CASSEALAGREQFF. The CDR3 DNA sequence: TGTGCCAGCAGTGAAGCGTTGGCGGGACGTGAGCAGTTCTTC.

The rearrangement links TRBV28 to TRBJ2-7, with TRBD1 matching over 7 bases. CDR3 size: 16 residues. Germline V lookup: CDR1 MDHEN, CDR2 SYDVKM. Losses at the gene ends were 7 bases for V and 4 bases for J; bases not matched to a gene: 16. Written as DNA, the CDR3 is TGTGCCAGCACCCCCGATTCAAGGGGGCGCGGGTACGAGCAGTACTTC. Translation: CASTPDSRGRGYEQYF. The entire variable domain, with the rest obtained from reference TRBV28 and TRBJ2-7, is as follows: DVKVTQSSRYLVKRTGEKVFLECVQDMDHENMFWYRQDPGLGLRLIYFSYDVKMKEKGDIPEGYSVSREKKERFSLILESASTNQTSMYLCASTPDSRGRGYEQYFGPGTRLTVT.

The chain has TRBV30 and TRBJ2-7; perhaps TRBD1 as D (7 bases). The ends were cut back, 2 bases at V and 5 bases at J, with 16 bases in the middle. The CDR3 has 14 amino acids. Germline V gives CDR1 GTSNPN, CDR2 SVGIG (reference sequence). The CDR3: CAWSSKGAGNEQYF. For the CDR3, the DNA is TGTGCCTGGAGTTCCAAGGGGGCGGGGAACGAGCAGTACTTC.

CDR3 nucleotides: TGCGCCAGCAGCCTTAACTTAGCGGGGACCGGGGAGCTGTTTTTT. As protein: CASSLNLAGTGELFF. This chain joins TRBV5-1 and TRBJ2-2; 8 positions agree with TRBD2. Germline trimming cut 4 bases from V and 5 bases from J; bases unmatched to any gene: 7. Germline values: CDR1 SGHRS, CDR2 YFSETQ. This CDR3 is 15 amino acids long.

The CDR3 DNA is TGTGCCAGCAGCTCAGCGGGAGGGGGTTACGAGCAGTACTTC. This gives the protein CASSSAGGGYEQYF. The V and J genes are TRBV14 and TRBJ2-7; 10 bases are a match to TRBD2. Germline CDR1 and CDR2: SGHDN and FVKESK. Unmatched junction bases numbered 5, after V lost 5 bases and J lost 4 bases. The CDR3 is made up of 14 amino acids.

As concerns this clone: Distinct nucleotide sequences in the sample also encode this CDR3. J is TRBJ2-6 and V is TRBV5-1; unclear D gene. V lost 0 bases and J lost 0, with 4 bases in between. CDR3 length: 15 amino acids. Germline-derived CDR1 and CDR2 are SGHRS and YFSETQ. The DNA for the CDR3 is TGCGCCAGCAGCTTGGCGGTCTCTGGGGCCAACGTCCTGACTTTC. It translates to CASSLAVSGANVLTF.

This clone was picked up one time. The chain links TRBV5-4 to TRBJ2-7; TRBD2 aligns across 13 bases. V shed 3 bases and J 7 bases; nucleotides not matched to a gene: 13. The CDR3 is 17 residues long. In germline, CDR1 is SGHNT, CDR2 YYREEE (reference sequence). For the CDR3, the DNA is TGTGCCAGCAGCTATTCACTAGCGGGGGGGCCGGTAAGGGAGCAGTACTTC. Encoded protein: CASSYSLAGGPVREQYF. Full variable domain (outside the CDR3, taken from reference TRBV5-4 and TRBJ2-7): ETGVTQSPTHLIKTRGQQVTLRCSSQSGHNTVSWYQQALGQGPQFIFQYYREEENGRGNFPPRFSGLQFPNYSSELNVNALELDDSALYLCASSYSLAGGPVREQYFGPGTRLTVT.

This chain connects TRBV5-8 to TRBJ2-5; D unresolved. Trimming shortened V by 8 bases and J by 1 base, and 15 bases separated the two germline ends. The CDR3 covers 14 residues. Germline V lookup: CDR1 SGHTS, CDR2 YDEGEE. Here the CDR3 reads CARDLLAAQETQYF. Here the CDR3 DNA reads TGTGCCAGGGACCTCCTGGCAGCCCAAGAGACCCAGTACTTC. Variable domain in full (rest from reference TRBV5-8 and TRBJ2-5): EAGVTQSPTHLIKTRGQQATLRCSPISGHTSVYWYQQALGLGLQFLLWYDEGEERNRGNFPPRFSGRQFPNYSSELNVNALELEDSALYLCARDLLAAQETQYFGPGTRLLVL.